This T cell receptor beta chain was retrieved from a study of OX40 agonist ivuxolimab in advanced cancers. For the study at large: Three individuals attained partial responses, comprising one hepatocellular carcinoma case and two cutaneous melanoma cases.

The CDR3 contains 13 residues. Between the trimmed V and J ends, which lost 6 bases and 6 bases, there was a span of 14 bases. CDR1 and CDR2 (germline): MNHNS, SASEGT. Some clones are missing from TCRdb's copy, which holds only in-frame ones; the method was immunoSEQ multiplex PCR. The table shows about 130,000 clones, with 90% occurring only once. This clone was seen just once. The TCR comes from an adult with an advanced solid tumor such as melanoma, head and neck, liver or kidney cancer. The sample in question was CD4+ or CD8+ T cells sorted from blood, obtained in a trial of the OX40 agonist ivuxolimab. The chain couples TRBV6-1 to TRBJ1-1; perhaps TRBD1 as D (5 bases). The CDR3 DNA reads as TGTGCCAGCAGGATGCAGGGAAGAGCTGAAGCTTTCTTT. Protein product: CASRMQGRAEAFF.